The rows below give T cell receptor beta chains drawn from one sample of a study of identical twins. MiXCR was run by TCRdb on the 5' RACE reads, yielding one entry per CDR3 protein. The sample holds just over 450,000 distinct CDR3 sequences, 12% to 15% seen once. The same data also went into a second study, on yellow fever vaccine responses in identical twins.

The source material was CD4+ T cells sorted from blood. The receptors stem from a woman aged 18-29 years in good health. CDR3s include the opening cysteine and the closing phenylalanine or tryptophan. Each record gives: CDR3 length, clone size, V gene, J gene, D gene, CDR3 protein, CDR3 DNA. A D gene is named only where the DNA matches it firmly. Clone size is not always given. Where it is, it says once, few, many or a class for expanded clones.

len: 15
abundance: .
v_gene: TRBV14
j_gene: TRBJ2-1
d_gene: .
CDR3aa: CASSQGRGPYNEQFF
CDR3nt: TGTGCCAGCAGCCAAGGCCGTGGACCGTACAATGAGCAGTTCTTC

len: 14
abundance: .
v_gene: TRBV14
j_gene: TRBJ2-3
d_gene: TRBD1
CDR3aa: CASSRRQGLDTQYF
CDR3nt: TGTGCCAGCAGCCGGCGACAGGGTTTGGATACGCAGTATTTT

len: 14
abundance: few
v_gene: TRBV25-1
j_gene: TRBJ2-7
d_gene: TRBD1
CDR3aa: CASKPTGGRYEQYF
CDR3nt: TGTGCCAGCAAACCGACAGGGGGAAGGTACGAGCAGTACTTC

len: 15
abundance: few
v_gene: TRBV5-1
j_gene: TRBJ2-1
d_gene: TRBD2
CDR3aa: CASSPLAGDGNEQFF
CDR3nt: TGCGCCAGCAGCCCTCTAGCGGGGGATGGCAATGAGCAGTTCTTC

len: 14
abundance: .
v_gene: TRBV4-3
j_gene: TRBJ1-2
d_gene: .
CDR3aa: CASSRRETNYGYTF
CDR3nt: TGCGCCAGCAGCCGTAGGGAGACTAACTATGGCTACACCTTC

len: 15
abundance: .
v_gene: TRBV11-2
j_gene: TRBJ2-2
d_gene: .
CDR3aa: CASRSMTPNTGELFF
CDR3nt: TGTGCCAGCCGCTCTATGACACCGAACACCGGGGAGCTGTTTTTT

len: 13
abundance: .
v_gene: TRBV27
j_gene: TRBJ1-2
d_gene: .
CDR3aa: CASSLSGNRGYTF
CDR3nt: TGTGCCAGCAGTTTATCAGGGAATCGGGGCTACACCTTC

len: 14
abundance: .
v_gene: TRBV28
j_gene: TRBJ1-1
d_gene: .
CDR3aa: CASSFLGTKPEAFF
CDR3nt: TGTGCCAGCAGTTTCCTCGGGACAAAACCTGAAGCTTTCTTT

len: 13
abundance: .
v_gene: TRBV5-1
j_gene: TRBJ2-5
d_gene: .
CDR3aa: CASSSGVRETQYF
CDR3nt: TGCGCCAGCAGCTCAGGGGTGAGGGAGACCCAGTACTTC

len: 14
abundance: few
v_gene: TRBV19
j_gene: TRBJ2-2
d_gene: .
CDR3aa: CASMEQAGSGELFF
CDR3nt: TGTGCCAGTATGGAGCAGGCTGGTTCCGGGGAGCTGTTTTTT

len: 15
abundance: .
v_gene: TRBV28
j_gene: TRBJ2-2
d_gene: TRBD2
CDR3aa: CASTPHAGATGELFF
CDR3nt: TGTGCCAGCACCCCCCACGCGGGAGCAACCGGGGAGCTGTTTTTT

len: 14
abundance: few
v_gene: TRBV6-1
j_gene: TRBJ2-1
d_gene: TRBD2
CDR3aa: CASSERLAGREQFF
CDR3nt: TGTGCCAGCAGTGAAAGACTAGCGGGAAGAGAGCAGTTCTTC

len: 18
abundance: .
v_gene: TRBV11-1
j_gene: TRBJ2-2
d_gene: TRBD2
CDR3aa: CASRPPRLAGGHTGELFF
CDR3nt: TGTGCCAGCAGGCCACCCCGACTAGCGGGGGGGCACACCGGGGAGCTGTTTTTT

len: 14
abundance: .
v_gene: TRBV3-1
j_gene: TRBJ2-1
d_gene: .
CDR3aa: CASSPPGAYNEQFF
CDR3nt: TGTGCCAGCAGTCCTCCAGGGGCCTACAATGAGCAGTTCTTC

len: 17
abundance: few
v_gene: TRBV6-2/TRBV6-3
j_gene: TRBJ2-7
d_gene: TRBD2
CDR3aa: CASSYSLSGRADYEQYF
CDR3nt: TGTGCCAGCAGTTACTCGCTAAGCGGGAGGGCTGACTACGAGCAGTACTTC

len: 12
abundance: .
v_gene: TRBV6-5
j_gene: TRBJ1-1
d_gene: TRBD1
CDR3aa: CASGSGTAEAFF
CDR3nt: TGTGCCAGCGGATCCGGGACAGCCGAAGCTTTCTTT

len: 18
abundance: few
v_gene: TRBV6-2/TRBV6-3
j_gene: TRBJ2-1
d_gene: TRBD2
CDR3aa: CASSYSPGLAGFYNEQFF
CDR3nt: TGTGCCAGCAGTTACTCCCCCGGACTAGCGGGATTTTACAATGAGCAGTTCTTC

len: 13
abundance: many
v_gene: TRBV29-1
j_gene: TRBJ2-7
d_gene: .
CDR3aa: CSVFWGNIGEQYF
CDR3nt: TGCAGCGTCTTTTGGGGGAATATTGGCGAGCAGTACTTC

len: 14
abundance: .
v_gene: TRBV5-1
j_gene: TRBJ2-5
d_gene: TRBD1
CDR3aa: CASSGTGRKETQYF
CDR3nt: TGCGCCAGCAGTGGGACAGGGAGAAAAGAGACCCAGTACTTC

len: 17
abundance: many
v_gene: TRBV28
j_gene: TRBJ2-4
d_gene: TRBD1
CDR3aa: CASSSPGQSGTKNIQYF
CDR3nt: TGTGCCAGCAGTTCCCCGGGACAGAGCGGAACCAAAAACATTCAGTACTTC

len: 14
abundance: many
v_gene: TRBV3-1
j_gene: TRBJ2-7
d_gene: .
CDR3aa: CASSHYPDIYEQYF
CDR3nt: TGTGCCAGCAGCCATTATCCCGACATTTACGAGCAGTACTTC

len: 13
abundance: few
v_gene: TRBV4-1
j_gene: TRBJ2-3
d_gene: .
CDR3aa: CASSQETLDTQYF
CDR3nt: TGCGCCAGCAGCCAAGAAACTCTGGATACGCAGTATTTT

len: 15
abundance: many
v_gene: TRBV10-3
j_gene: TRBJ2-3
d_gene: TRBD2
CDR3aa: CAISERLGGTDTQYF
CDR3nt: TGTGCCATCAGTGAGCGACTGGGGGGGACAGATACGCAGTATTTT

len: 18
abundance: few
v_gene: TRBV3-1
j_gene: TRBJ2-1
d_gene: TRBD1
CDR3aa: CASSLYRGTGGSYNEQFF
CDR3nt: TGTGCCAGCAGCCTCTACAGGGGGACAGGGGGTTCCTACAATGAGCAGTTCTTC

len: 14
abundance: few
v_gene: TRBV6-1
j_gene: TRBJ2-3
d_gene: .
CDR3aa: CASGRGASTDTQYF
CDR3nt: TGTGCCAGCGGCCGGGGGGCTAGCACAGATACGCAGTATTTT

len: 13
abundance: few
v_gene: TRBV3-1
j_gene: TRBJ2-7
d_gene: .
CDR3aa: CASSQGRGVEQYF
CDR3nt: TGTGCCAGCAGCCAAGGAAGAGGTGTCGAGCAGTACTTC

len: 13
abundance: .
v_gene: TRBV20-1
j_gene: TRBJ2-7
d_gene: TRBD2
CDR3aa: CSARLAGGHEQYF
CDR3nt: TGCAGTGCTAGACTAGCGGGAGGGCACGAGCAGTACTTC

len: 16
abundance: .
v_gene: TRBV6-4
j_gene: TRBJ2-2
d_gene: TRBD1
CDR3aa: CASSVSTGPNTGELFF
CDR3nt: TGTGCCAGCAGTGTGTCGACAGGGCCAAACACCGGGGAGCTGTTTTTT

len: 18
abundance: .
v_gene: TRBV28
j_gene: TRBJ2-3
d_gene: TRBD1
CDR3aa: CASIRDRGYPNGSDTQYF
CDR3nt: TGTGCCAGCATTCGGGACAGGGGATACCCAAATGGTTCAGATACGCAGTATTTT

len: 14
abundance: .
v_gene: TRBV27
j_gene: TRBJ2-3
d_gene: .
CDR3aa: CASSSTTSTDTQYF
CDR3nt: TGTGCCAGCAGTTCGACTACTAGCACAGATACGCAGTATTTT

len: 13
abundance: few
v_gene: TRBV12-3/TRBV12-4
j_gene: TRBJ2-2
d_gene: .
CDR3aa: CASSHREPGELFF
CDR3nt: TGTGCCAGCAGCCACAGGGAACCCGGGGAGCTGTTTTTT